This T cell receptor beta chain was captured in a study of molecular identifiers for immune sequencing clone quantification. About the research overall: Split five ways in replicates, RNA from about 20,000 or 100,000 naive CD8 cells had four portions sequenced.

General observations from the study: Clones carrying above 20 RNA copies accounted for over 97% of effector molecules, under 1% in naive cells.

Trimming pared 6 bases from V and 0 bases from J, leaving 21 bases between. The germline V gene has CDR1 WSHSY and CDR2 SAAADI. The CDR3 spans 17 residues. About this clonotype: Its antigen remains unidentified.

Generation of bulk TCR libraries relied on previously described methods and listed TCR primers. One entry per CDR3 protein results from TCRdb running MiXCR on the PCR reads. The sample has 75,000 to 95,000 distinct CDR3 sequences, about 23% seen once. The TCR originated in a human donor in good health. Some libraries in this study had Jurkat cell RNA spiked in. The chain couples TRBV10-2 to TRBJ2-7, with D possibly being TRBD1 (5 bases). The sequenced material came from naive CD8+ T cells from blood, with Jurkat cell RNA spiked in. The subset: FACS-sorted CD8+CD4-CCR7+CD45RA+ naive T cells. The CDR3 coding sequence is TGCGCCAGCAGCCAACCTCCGACAGAAGCCTTCTCCTACGAGCAGTACTTC. It yields the protein CASSQPPTEAFSYEQYF.